A single sample gave rise to the 25 T cell receptor beta chains below, sequenced in a study of blood T cell repertoires in COVID-19. Using immunoSEQ multiplex PCR, the repertoire was profiled, and TCRdb retains in-frame clones only, with some absent. The sample has roughly 95,000 clones, around nine tenths seen once; the top ten hold around 4%. The sample consisted of peripheral blood. The receptors were sampled from a woman in her forties or fifties in a cohort sampled during active COVID-19.

This clone was counted a single time. The chain links TRBV5-1 to TRBJ2-2; D perhaps matches TRBD2 (5 bases). Trimming pared 3 bases from V and 2 bases from J, leaving 17 bases between. Germline V gene data show CDR1 as SGHRS and CDR2 as YFSETQ. The CDR3 is 17 amino acids. The CDR3 loop is CASSYASGRANTGELFF. The CDR3 DNA is TGCGCCAGCAGCTACGCCTCGGGGAGAGCTAACACCGGGGAGCTGTTTTTT. Full variable domain (missing parts from reference TRBV5-1 and TRBJ2-2): KAGVTQTPRYLIKTRGQQVTLSCSPISGHRSVSWYQQTPGQGLQFLFEYFSETQRNKGNFPGRFSGRQFSNSRSEMNVSTLELGDSALYLCASSYASGRANTGELFFGEGSRLTVL.

The chain links TRBV15 to TRBJ2-3, with TRBD1 matching over 7 bases. The CDR3 is 14 amino acids. Germline V gene sequence: CDR1 LNHNV, CDR2 YYDKDF (reference sequence). Losses at the gene ends were 3 bases for V and 2 bases for J; bases not matched to a gene: 2. The CDR3 protein is CATSRGQPTDTQYF. In DNA form, the CDR3 reads TGTGCCACCAGCAGGGGACAGCCCACAGATACGCAGTATTTT.

This rearrangement joins TRBV7-6 to TRBJ1-1; no definite D call. The CDR3 runs 14 residues. Germline CDR1 is SGHVS and CDR2 is FNYEAQ. The V end lost 2 bases, the J end lost 6 bases, and 13 bases lay between the germline ends. The CDR3 region is CASSLNVGSAEAFF. The CDR3 DNA sequence: TGTGCCAGCAGCTTAAACGTGGGGAGCGCTGAAGCTTTCTTT. The full variable domain, completed using reference TRBV7-6 and TRBJ1-1, is GAGVSQSPRYKVTKRGQDVALRCDPISGHVSLYWYRQALGQGPEFLTYFNYEAQQDKSGLPNDRFSAERPEGSISTLTIQRTEQRDSAMYRCASSLNVGSAEAFFGQGTRLTVV.

This chain connects TRBV5-1 to TRBJ2-1, with 8 nucleotides matching TRBD2. The CDR3 is 14 amino acids. The germline V gene has CDR1 SGHRS and CDR2 YFSETQ. The junction had 8 bases not matched to a gene; V was cut back by 4 bases and J by 8 bases. CDR3: CASSPSGGADEQFF. The CDR3 nucleotides read TGCGCCAGCAGCCCGAGCGGGGGCGCGGATGAGCAGTTCTTC. Full variable domain (remainder filled in from reference TRBV5-1 and TRBJ2-1): KAGVTQTPRYLIKTRGQQVTLSCSPISGHRSVSWYQQTPGQGLQFLFEYFSETQRNKGNFPGRFSGRQFSNSRSEMNVSTLELGDSALYLCASSPSGGADEQFFGPGTRLTVL.

The V call is TRBV9, the J call TRBJ2-7, with D perhaps TRBD2 (5 bases). The germline V gene has CDR1 SGDLS and CDR2 YYNGEE. The CDR3 loop spans 16 amino acids. Trimming left V 0 bases short and J 1 base short, with 14 bases between. The CDR3 here is CASSVGTSGASYEQYF. CDR3 sequence (DNA): TGTGCCAGCAGCGTAGGCACCAGCGGTGCATCCTACGAGCAGTACTTC.

This clone has a handful of counts. The rearrangement links TRBV6-5 to TRBJ2-7; 8 bases agree with TRBD1. V was pared by 10 bases and J by 4 bases, with 12 bases of the junction left unmatched. Germline CDR1 reads MNHEY; CDR2 reads SVGAGI. The CDR3 length is 14 residues. CDR3 nucleotide sequence: TGTGCCACCTCGGGGACAGGAGTGTTTTACGAGCAGTACTTC. This translates into CATSGTGVFYEQYF.

The chain combines TRBV3-1 (or the pseudogene TRBV3-2) with TRBJ2-1; no definite D call. CDR1 is LGHDT and CDR2 is YNNKEL in the germline V gene (reference sequence). The CDR3 covers 11 residues. Trimming shortened V by 4 bases and J by 4 bases, and 2 bases separated the two germline ends. CDR3 loop: CASSLYNEQFF. The DNA of the CDR3 is TGTGCCAGCAGCCTATACAATGAGCAGTTCTTC.

The chain is built from TRBV6-6 and TRBJ1-4, with a possible D match to TRBD1 (5 bases). V gave up 6 bases and J gave up 8 bases, with 19 bases separating them. Germline CDR1 MNHNY, CDR2 SVGAGI (reference sequence). The CDR3 has 15 residues. DNA for the CDR3: TGTGCCAGCAGCCGGGACGGGGGGTTTTCCGAAAAACTGTTTTTT. Translating gives CASSRDGGFSEKLFF.

V is TRBV27 and J is TRBJ2-4; TRBD1 matches 7 bases. Losses at the gene ends were 3 bases for V and 5 bases for J; bases not matched to a gene: 4. This CDR3 has 14 amino acids. CDR1 MNHEY and CDR2 SMNVEV come from the germline V gene (reference sequence). The CDR3 DNA reads TGTGCCAGCAGTTTCCGACAGGGCGAAAACATTCAGTACTTC. Amino acids: CASSFRQGENIQYF.

This clone was found a few times. The chain combines TRBV6-1 with TRBJ2-7, with D maybe TRBD2 (5 bases). Trimming cost V 1 base and J 2 bases, with 9 bases left between them. Per germline, CDR1 MNHNS and CDR2 SASEGT. This CDR3 region has 14 residues. CDR3 in amino acids: CASSEGGQTYEQYF. The CDR3, as DNA: TGTGCCAGCAGTGAAGGAGGGCAGACCTACGAGCAGTACTTC.

The rearrangement links TRBV12-3 or TRBV12-4 to TRBJ1-2; D is perhaps TRBD1 (5 bases). The germline V and J ends were trimmed by 6 bases and 1 base, with 9 bases remaining between them. This CDR3 comprises 13 residues. The CDR3 nucleotides are TGTGCCAGCAGCATGGGACTTAACTATGGCTACACCTTC. Translated, it gives CASSMGLNYGYTF.

This chain connects TRBV2 to TRBJ2-3, with 9 bases that match TRBD2. This CDR3 region has 16 residues. The junction had 8 bases not matched to a gene; V was cut back by 6 bases and J by 1 base. Germline V gene sequence: CDR1 SNHLY, CDR2 FYNNEI. CDR3 bases: TGTGCCAGCAGGAGACTAGCGGAAGGAGGCACAGATACGCAGTATTTT. Translating it yields CASRRLAEGGTDTQYF.

The chain couples TRBV7-8 to TRBJ1-5, with D maybe TRBD1 (6 bases). The CDR3 covers 14 residues. Germline V lookup: CDR1 SGHVS, CDR2 FQNEAQ. Trimming left V 5 bases short and J 9 bases short, with 17 bases between. The CDR3 protein is CASSPSGTTRPQHF. Here the CDR3 DNA reads TGTGCCAGCAGCCCTTCCGGGACAACCAGGCCCCAGCATTTT.

This clone came up once. The chain joins TRBV25-1 to TRBJ1-1, with 8 positions matching TRBD1. Per germline, CDR1 MGHDK and CDR2 SYGVNS. With 6 bases clipped from V and 1 base from J, the junction kept 1 base outside the gene matches. This CDR3 has 13 residues. Here the CDR3 DNA reads TGTGCCAGCAGCGGACAGGGGAACACTGAAGCTTTCTTT. Protein sequence: CASSGQGNTEAFF.

J is TRBJ2-7 and V is TRBV21-1; no check of the table's D call, TRBD1, against the DNA was made. TRBV21-1 has pseudogene status. CDR3 length equals 17 residues. The CDR3 DNA reads as TGTGCCAGCAGCAAAGCGGGGGACAGGGCGTATACCAACGAGCAGTACTTC. It is translated as CASSKAGDRAYTNEQYF.

The genes are TRBV6-2 or TRBV6-3 and TRBJ1-1; D is possibly TRBD1 (5 bases). This CDR3 comprises 15 residues. Trimming shortened V by 6 bases and J by 1 base, and 15 bases separated the two germline ends. Germline loops: CDR1 MNHEY, CDR2 SVGEGT. CDR3 in amino acids: CASSPRGDWNTEAFF. DNA of the CDR3: TGTGCCAGCAGCCCTCGGGGGGACTGGAACACTGAAGCTTTCTTT.

The chain carries TRBV18 and TRBJ2-3; D perhaps matches TRBD2 (6 bases). V was trimmed by 0 bases and J by 0 bases, leaving 13 bases between them. Per germline, CDR1 KGHSH and CDR2 LQKENI. The length of the CDR3 is 17 residues. CDR3 nucleotides: TGTGCCAGCTCACCACCACAGCAGCGGGCTAGCACAGATACGCAGTATTTT. Residues: CASSPPQQRASTDTQYF.

The chain has TRBV7-9 and TRBJ2-7; D unclear. The CDR3 has 13 amino acids. V lost 6 bases and J lost 5, with 14 bases in between. CDR1 is SEHNR, CDR2 FQNEAQ, per germline (reference sequence). The chain's CDR3 is CASSPEPGNEQYF. CDR3 coding DNA: TGTGCCAGCAGTCCAGAGCCAGGCAACGAGCAGTACTTC.

This chain links TRBV5-5 with TRBJ2-3, with a weak D call TRBD2 (5 bases). CDR1 is SGHKS and CDR2 is YYEKEE in the germline V gene (reference sequence). Trimming pared 0 bases from V and 2 bases from J, leaving 10 bases between. This CDR3 is 15 amino acids long. For the CDR3, the DNA is TGTGCCAGCAGCTTGGGAGGACTTCACACAGATACGCAGTATTTT. This encodes CASSLGGLHTDTQYF.

This chain joins TRBV5-6 and TRBJ2-7, with 8 bases aligning to TRBD2. V dropped 2 bases and J dropped 3; count of bases not matched to a gene: 4. Germline lookup yields CDR1 SGHDT and CDR2 YYEEEE. The CDR3 has 14 amino acids. The CDR3: CASSLIAGYYEQYF. The CDR3 region has the DNA TGTGCCAGCAGCTTAATAGCGGGGTACTACGAGCAGTACTTC.

The chain employs TRBV10-3 and TRBJ1-4; TRBD1 might be the D (6 bases). V was pared by 8 bases and J by 3 bases, with 16 bases between. This CDR3 spans 15 amino acids. Germline assignment: CDR1 ENHRY and CDR2 SYGVKD. CDR3 DNA: TGTGCCATCCAAGGGGGTGACAGTGCTAATGAAAAACTGTTTTTT. It specifies CAIQGGDSANEKLFF.

The genes are TRBV9 and TRBJ1-5, with a weak D call TRBD1 (5 bases). The ends were cut back, 0 bases at V and 3 bases at J, with 10 bases in the middle. The CDR3 loop spans 15 amino acids. The germline V gene has CDR1 SGDLS and CDR2 YYNGEE. CDR3 nucleotides: TGTGCCAGCAGCGTAGAAGGCAGGGCCAATCAGCCCCAGCATTTT. Amino acid sequence: CASSVEGRANQPQHF.

This chain connects TRBV28 to TRBJ1-2, with 9 bases lining up with TRBD1. CDR1 and CDR2 from the germline V gene are MDHEN and SYDVKM. The CDR3 runs to 16 residues. The J segment lost 5 bases and the V segment lost 7 bases, leaving 14 bases of the junction unmatched. CDR3 nucleotide sequence: TGTGCCAGCACCTCTTTGGCGACAGGGGGTGGGTATGGCTACACCTTC. Protein product: CASTSLATGGGYGYTF.

The CDR3 DNA is TGTGCCAGCTCACCCCAACCGAGCGCCCGGAATGGCTACACCTTC. It is translated as CASSPQPSARNGYTF. The chain couples TRBV18 to TRBJ1-2; D is unclear. From germline, CDR1 is KGHSH and CDR2 LQKENI. The CDR3 consists of 15 residues. The germline V and J ends were trimmed by 3 bases and 6 bases, with 17 bases remaining between them.

The V gene is TRBV6-1, the J gene TRBJ1-1; D perhaps matches TRBD1 (6 bases). Trimming shortened V by 2 bases and J by 0 bases, and 13 bases separated the two germline ends. The CDR3 has 16 amino acids. Germline V gene data show CDR1 as MNHNS and CDR2 as SASEGT. This chain's CDR3 is CASSESGVSVNTEAFF. For the CDR3, the DNA is TGTGCCAGCAGTGAATCAGGGGTTTCGGTGAACACTGAAGCTTTCTTT.